This TCR beta chain was retrieved from a study of T cells in Graves' hyperthyroidism and ophthalmopathy. Study-wide background: It was at initial diagnosis, before any treatment, that peripheral blood was collected.

TCR beta CDR3 region amplification was performed from RNA transcripts. A set of HTBI primers served as the primers for a first-round RT-PCR of the TCR CDR3. One entry per CDR3 protein results from TCRdb running MiXCR on the multiplex PCR reads. The repertoire holds under 300,000 distinct CDR3 sequences, more than 10% seen once, with 6.5% to 10% in the top ten. Each diagnosis was grounded in clinical symptoms, serum thyroxine and TRAb, thyroid ultrasound, and orbital computed tomography. Germline V gives CDR1 MDHEN, CDR2 SYDVKM. The V and J ends lost 7 bases and 4 bases, in that order; junction bases with no gene match: 10. This CDR3 contains 16 residues.

Sequenced: blood. The rearrangement uses TRBV28 and TRBJ2-1, with 10 bases identical to TRBD2. This receptor was taken from a woman under 40 with Graves' hyperthyroidism that later progressed to Graves' ophthalmopathy. The CDR3 protein is CASKLTSGEGYNEQFF. DNA of the CDR3: TGTGCCAGCAAACTCACTAGCGGGGAGGGTTACAATGAGCAGTTCTTC.